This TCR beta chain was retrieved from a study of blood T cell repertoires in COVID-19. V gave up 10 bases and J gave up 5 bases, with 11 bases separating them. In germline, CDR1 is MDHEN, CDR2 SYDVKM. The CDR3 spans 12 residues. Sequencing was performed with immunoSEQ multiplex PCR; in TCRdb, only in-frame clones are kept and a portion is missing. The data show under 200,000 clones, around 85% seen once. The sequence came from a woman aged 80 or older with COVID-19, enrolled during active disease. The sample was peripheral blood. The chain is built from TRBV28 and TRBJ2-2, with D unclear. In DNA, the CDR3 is TGTGCCACCCGCCCAGGAACCGGGGAGCTGTTTTTT. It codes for CATRPGTGELFF. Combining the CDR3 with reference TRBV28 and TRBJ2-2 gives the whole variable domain DVKVTQSSRYLVKRTGEKVFLECVQDMDHENMFWYRQDPGLGLRLIYFSYDVKMKEKGDIPEGYSVSREKKERFSLILESASTNQTSMYLCATRPGTGELFFGEGSRLTVL.